This is a list of T cell receptor beta chains from one sample in a study. From the 5' RACE reads, TCRdb called clonotypes with MiXCR, one entry per CDR3 protein. The sample lists tens of thousands of distinct CDR3 sequences; around 28% were seen once. The sample consisted of tumor-infiltrating memory CD4+ T cells sorted from the breast tumor. These receptors were collected from a female donor with breast cancer. The CDR3 runs from the conserved cysteine through the conserved F or W. A D gene is named only where the DNA matches it firmly. Only part of the rows carry a size: once, few, many, or a class if the clone is expanded.

j_gene: TRBJ2-1; v_gene: TRBV20-1; abundance: -; d_gene: -; CDR3aa: CSCGRGANEQFF; CDR3nt: TGCTCCTGCGGTCGGGGGGCCAATGAGCAGTTCTTC
j_gene: TRBJ1-6; v_gene: TRBV11-2; abundance: -; d_gene: -; CDR3aa: CASSFSNSPLHF; CDR3nt: TGTGCCAGCAGCTTTTCGAATTCACCCCTCCACTTT
j_gene: TRBJ1-2; v_gene: TRBV12-3/TRBV12-4; abundance: -; d_gene: -; CDR3aa: CASSSELYGYTF; CDR3nt: TGTGCCAGCAGTTCGGAACTCTATGGCTACACCTTC
j_gene: TRBJ2-3; v_gene: TRBV6-2/TRBV6-3; abundance: -; d_gene: -; CDR3aa: CASCPALGGRTDTQYF; CDR3nt: TGTGCCAGCTGCCCGGCCCTGGGGGGCCGCACAGATACGCAGTATTTT
j_gene: TRBJ2-5; v_gene: TRBV25-1; abundance: -; d_gene: -; CDR3aa: CASSSSKGVMKETQYF; CDR3nt: TGTGCCAGCAGTTCCTCGAAGGGGGTCATGAAAGAGACCCAGTACTTC
j_gene: TRBJ2-7; v_gene: TRBV27; abundance: few; d_gene: -; CDR3aa: CASKGWAVYEQYF; CDR3nt: TGTGCCAGCAAGGGATGGGCCGTGTACGAGCAGTACTTC
j_gene: TRBJ1-2; v_gene: TRBV6-5; abundance: -; d_gene: -; CDR3aa: CASRRPLTGYTF; CDR3nt: TGTGCCAGCAGGCGCCCTCTTACTGGCTACACCTTC
j_gene: TRBJ1-1; v_gene: TRBV6-5; abundance: few; d_gene: -; CDR3aa: CASSYLPPRDAPYEAFF; CDR3nt: TGTGCCAGCAGTTACCTCCCCCCGCGGGACGCGCCCTATGAAGCTTTCTTT
j_gene: TRBJ1-2; v_gene: TRBV4-3; abundance: -; d_gene: TRBD1; CDR3aa: CASSQALQGAGGYTF; CDR3nt: TGCGCCAGCAGCCAAGCGCTACAGGGGGCAGGAGGCTACACCTTC
j_gene: TRBJ2-5; v_gene: TRBV28; abundance: few; d_gene: -; CDR3aa: CASSTATGDGETQYF; CDR3nt: TGTGCCAGCTCAACTGCGACGGGAGACGGAGAGACCCAGTACTTC
j_gene: TRBJ1-3; v_gene: TRBV7-9; abundance: few; d_gene: -; CDR3aa: CATLQFGGGNTIYF; CDR3nt: TGTGCCACCTTACAATTTGGGGGAGGAAACACCATATATTTT
j_gene: TRBJ1-3; v_gene: TRBV6-5; abundance: few; d_gene: -; CDR3aa: CASREASSGNTIYF; CDR3nt: TGTGCCAGCCGGGAGGCGAGCTCTGGAAACACCATATATTTT
j_gene: TRBJ2-5; v_gene: TRBV24-1; abundance: -; d_gene: -; CDR3aa: CATSDDHASETQYF; CDR3nt: TGTGCCACCAGTGATGACCATGCGTCGGAGACCCAGTACTTC
j_gene: TRBJ1-2; v_gene: TRBV9; abundance: many; d_gene: TRBD1; CDR3aa: CASSAQQGARYGYTF; CDR3nt: TGTGCCAGCAGCGCCCAACAGGGGGCACGGTATGGCTACACCTTC
j_gene: TRBJ2-7; v_gene: TRBV3-1; abundance: few; d_gene: -; CDR3aa: CASSPPLSRPDWDEQYF; CDR3nt: TGTGCCAGCAGCCCACCTTTGTCGAGACCAGATTGGGACGAGCAGTACTTC
j_gene: TRBJ1-6; v_gene: TRBV4-3; abundance: few; d_gene: TRBD1; CDR3aa: CASSQDTGGDSPLHF; CDR3nt: TGCGCCAGCAGCCAAGATACAGGGGGGGATTCACCCCTCCACTTT
j_gene: TRBJ2-1; v_gene: TRBV27; abundance: few; d_gene: TRBD2; CDR3aa: CASSLFSSGSSYNEQFF; CDR3nt: TGTGCCAGCAGTTTATTTTCCAGCGGGAGCTCCTACAATGAGCAGTTCTTC
j_gene: TRBJ1-2; v_gene: TRBV6-2/TRBV6-3; abundance: -; d_gene: -; CDR3aa: CASSWASYGYTF; CDR3nt: TGTGCCAGCAGTTGGGCCAGCTATGGCTACACCTTC
j_gene: TRBJ2-5; v_gene: TRBV5-1; abundance: few; d_gene: TRBD1; CDR3aa: CASSLRTGDQETQYF; CDR3nt: TGCGCCAGCAGCTTACGGACAGGGGACCAAGAGACCCAGTACTTC
j_gene: TRBJ2-3; v_gene: TRBV9; abundance: -; d_gene: -; CDR3aa: CASTRVTDTQYF; CDR3nt: TGTGCCAGCACCCGGGTCACAGATACGCAGTATTTT
j_gene: TRBJ2-5; v_gene: TRBV5-1; abundance: once; d_gene: TRBD2; CDR3aa: CASSPLRLAGAEETQYF; CDR3nt: TGCGCCAGCAGCCCACTCAGACTAGCGGGGGCTGAGGAGACCCAGTACTTC
j_gene: TRBJ1-2; v_gene: TRBV4-2; abundance: -; d_gene: -; CDR3aa: CASSQDLAGANYGYTF; CDR3nt: TGTGCCAGCAGCCAAGATCTTGCGGGGGCTAACTATGGCTACACCTTC
j_gene: TRBJ2-3; v_gene: TRBV7-9; abundance: few; d_gene: -; CDR3aa: CASNPERLSTDTQYF; CDR3nt: TGTGCCAGCAACCCAGAGAGACTTAGCACAGATACGCAGTATTTT
j_gene: TRBJ2-5; v_gene: TRBV20-1; abundance: many; d_gene: -; CDR3aa: CSAEYQNQETQYF; CDR3nt: TGCAGTGCCGAGTATCAGAATCAAGAGACCCAGTACTTC
j_gene: TRBJ1-6; v_gene: TRBV6-2/TRBV6-3; abundance: -; d_gene: TRBD1; CDR3aa: CASSEQGRNSPLHF; CDR3nt: TGTGCCAGCAGTGAACAGGGGCGTAATTCACCCCTCCACTTT
j_gene: TRBJ1-2; v_gene: TRBV11-2; abundance: few; d_gene: -; CDR3aa: CASSLAPFVYTF; CDR3nt: TGTGCCAGCAGCTTAGCCCCGTTTGTCTACACCTTC
j_gene: TRBJ2-1; v_gene: TRBV5-1; abundance: -; d_gene: -; CDR3aa: CASSFQGAGVYNEQFF; CDR3nt: TGCGCCAGCAGCTTTCAGGGGGCGGGGGTCTACAATGAGCAGTTCTTC
j_gene: TRBJ2-2; v_gene: TRBV29-1; abundance: medium-sized; d_gene: TRBD2; CDR3aa: CSVEDSGGRNTGELFF; CDR3nt: TGCAGCGTTGAAGATTCAGGCGGGAGGAACACCGGGGAGCTGTTTTTT
j_gene: TRBJ2-3; v_gene: TRBV7-2; abundance: few; d_gene: -; CDR3aa: CASSLGLLDTQYF; CDR3nt: TGTGCCAGCAGCTTAGGACTGTTAGATACGCAGTATTTT
j_gene: TRBJ2-5; v_gene: TRBV5-1; abundance: -; d_gene: TRBD2; CDR3aa: CASSLVASGQEAQYF; CDR3nt: TGCGCCAGCAGCTTGGTGGCTAGCGGGCAAGAGGCCCAGTACTTC
j_gene: TRBJ1-2; v_gene: TRBV2; abundance: -; d_gene: -; CDR3aa: CASRPTSANNYGYTF; CDR3nt: TGTGCCAGCAGACCGACATCGGCCAATAACTATGGCTACACCTTC
j_gene: TRBJ1-2; v_gene: TRBV5-1; abundance: -; d_gene: TRBD1; CDR3aa: CASSDPGQDYGYTF; CDR3nt: TGCGCCAGCAGCGATCCGGGACAGGACTATGGCTACACCTTC
j_gene: TRBJ1-5; v_gene: TRBV5-1; abundance: few; d_gene: TRBD1; CDR3aa: CASSRDSQNQPQHF; CDR3nt: TGCGCCAGCAGCCGGGACAGCCAGAATCAGCCCCAGCATTTT
j_gene: TRBJ1-2; v_gene: TRBV5-1; abundance: -; d_gene: -; CDR3aa: CASGLRVEYGYTF; CDR3nt: TGCGCCAGCGGCTTGCGGGTGGAGTACGGCTACACCTTC
j_gene: TRBJ2-2; v_gene: TRBV7-9; abundance: few; d_gene: -; CDR3aa: CASSFGETGELFF; CDR3nt: TGTGCCAGCAGCTTCGGGGAGACCGGGGAGCTGTTTTTT
j_gene: TRBJ2-2; v_gene: TRBV3-1; abundance: few; d_gene: TRBD1; CDR3aa: CASSQGRGYTGELFF; CDR3nt: TGTGCCAGCAGCCAAGGCAGGGGGTACACCGGGGAGCTGTTTTTT
j_gene: TRBJ2-7; v_gene: TRBV2; abundance: -; d_gene: TRBD2; CDR3aa: CASSKGASGSYEQYF; CDR3nt: TGTGCCAGCAGCAAGGGAGCTAGCGGGAGCTACGAGCAGTACTTC
j_gene: TRBJ1-1; v_gene: TRBV5-1; abundance: -; d_gene: -; CDR3aa: CASQPAVNTEAFF; CDR3nt: TGCGCCAGCCAACCCGCAGTGAACACTGAAGCTTTCTTT
j_gene: TRBJ2-3; v_gene: TRBV7-9; abundance: -; d_gene: -; CDR3aa: CASTISWEDTQYF; CDR3nt: TGTGCCAGCACCATTTCTTGGGAAGATACGCAGTATTTT
j_gene: TRBJ2-3; v_gene: TRBV7-2; abundance: medium-sized; d_gene: -; CDR3aa: CASSDHPLKTSTDTQYF; CDR3nt: TGTGCCAGCAGCGACCACCCCCTGAAAACTAGCACAGATACGCAGTATTTT
j_gene: TRBJ2-5; v_gene: TRBV7-9; abundance: -; d_gene: -; CDR3aa: CASGYDPAQYF; CDR3nt: TGTGCCAGCGGCTACGACCCGGCCCAGTACTTC
j_gene: TRBJ1-6; v_gene: TRBV5-1; abundance: -; d_gene: -; CDR3aa: CASSLAHTGASCSPLHF; CDR3nt: TGCGCCAGCAGCTTGGCCCACACCGGGGCCTCCTGTTCACCCCTCCACTTT
j_gene: TRBJ2-3; v_gene: TRBV29-1; abundance: many; d_gene: TRBD2; CDR3aa: CSVQTSGGTDTQYF; CDR3nt: TGCAGCGTCCAGACTAGCGGGGGTACAGATACGCAGTATTTT
j_gene: TRBJ1-4; v_gene: TRBV4-1; abundance: -; d_gene: -; CDR3aa: CASSRRGSGGYTNEKLFF; CDR3nt: TGCGCCAGCAGCCGGAGGGGATCCGGCGGGTACACTAATGAAAAACTGTTTTTT
j_gene: TRBJ2-3; v_gene: TRBV7-2; abundance: -; d_gene: TRBD2; CDR3aa: CASSKRASGRVQLSTDTQYF; CDR3nt: TGTGCCAGCAGCAAAAGGGCTAGCGGGAGGGTACAACTTAGCACAGATACGCAGTATTTT
j_gene: TRBJ1-1; v_gene: TRBV7-3; abundance: -; d_gene: -; CDR3aa: CASSPVGGRSTEALF; CDR3nt: TGTGCCAGCAGCCCCGTGGGGGGCAGGAGCACTGAAGCTCTCTTT
j_gene: TRBJ2-1; v_gene: TRBV24-1; abundance: -; d_gene: -; CDR3aa: CATSATFNEQFF; CDR3nt: TGTGCCACCAGTGCTACCTTTAATGAGCAGTTCTTC
j_gene: TRBJ2-5; v_gene: TRBV7-2; abundance: few; d_gene: TRBD2; CDR3aa: CASSSSGMGETQYF; CDR3nt: TGTGCCAGCAGCTCCAGCGGGATGGGAGAGACCCAGTACTTC
j_gene: TRBJ1-2; v_gene: TRBV5-5; abundance: once; d_gene: TRBD1; CDR3aa: CASSGTGTHLGYTF; CDR3nt: TGTGCCAGCAGTGGGACAGGCACCCACCTAGGCTACACCTTC
j_gene: TRBJ2-1; v_gene: TRBV30; abundance: -; d_gene: TRBD2; CDR3aa: CAWRWSGSRGEQFF; CDR3nt: TGTGCCTGGAGGTGGAGCGGGAGTCGTGGTGAGCAGTTCTTC
j_gene: TRBJ2-1; v_gene: TRBV24-1; abundance: few; d_gene: TRBD2; CDR3aa: CATSDLLSSGGYNEQFF; CDR3nt: TGTGCCACCAGTGATTTGTTGTCTAGCGGGGGGTACAATGAGCAGTTCTTC
j_gene: TRBJ2-1; v_gene: TRBV11-2; abundance: few; d_gene: -; CDR3aa: CASSLRRNEQFF; CDR3nt: TGTGCCAGCAGCCTGAGACGCAATGAGCAGTTCTTC
j_gene: TRBJ2-1; v_gene: TRBV12-3/TRBV12-4; abundance: -; d_gene: -; CDR3aa: CASSLGSSPYNEQFF; CDR3nt: TGTGCCAGCAGTTTAGGAAGTAGTCCCTACAATGAGCAGTTCTTC
j_gene: TRBJ2-7; v_gene: TRBV5-1; abundance: -; d_gene: -; CDR3aa: CASSLGLAGLSDEQYF; CDR3nt: TGCGCCAGCAGCTTGGGTCTTGCGGGACTTTCGGACGAGCAGTACTTC
j_gene: TRBJ2-7; v_gene: TRBV7-2; abundance: many; d_gene: TRBD2; CDR3aa: CASSLVRGRGEQYF; CDR3nt: TGTGCCAGCAGCTTAGTACGCGGGAGGGGCGAGCAGTACTTC
j_gene: TRBJ1-1; v_gene: TRBV6-5; abundance: -; d_gene: TRBD1; CDR3aa: CASSWTGSTEAFF; CDR3nt: TGTGCCAGCAGTTGGACAGGGAGCACTGAAGCTTTCTTT
j_gene: TRBJ2-7; v_gene: TRBV20-1; abundance: -; d_gene: -; CDR3aa: CSASFLRGQSYEQYF; CDR3nt: TGCAGTGCTAGTTTTTTACGGGGGCAGTCCTACGAGCAGTACTTC